What follows describes a single T cell receptor (beta chain). The entry originates in a study of blood T cell repertoires in COVID-19. Study as a whole: Researchers got acute and convalescent COVID-19 samples from the United States, Italy and Spain.

Germline values: CDR1 GTSNPN, CDR2 SVGIG (reference sequence). V gave up 5 bases and J gave up 5 bases; unmatched junction bases: 2. This CDR3 has 13 amino acids. Sequencing was performed with immunoSEQ multiplex PCR; in TCRdb, only in-frame clones are kept and a portion is missing. The table lists hundreds of thousands of clones, about 89% of them singletons. This receptor was identified in a woman aged 50 to 60 with COVID-19, enrolled during active disease. The sequenced material came from peripheral blood. The chain combines TRBV30 with TRBJ1-5; TRBD1 agrees at 11 bases. This CDR3 reads CAWGQGAYQPQHF. The DNA of the CDR3 is TGTGCCTGGGGACAGGGGGCATATCAGCCCCAGCATTTT.